The following is a T cell receptor beta chain sequence with its context. Its cognate antigen is unknown. One end of the junction fails to match germline, which may point to a read error. Germline assignment: CDR1 LGHNA and CDR2 YSLEER. The CDR3 spans 17 residues. This sample is part of a study of tumor and adjacent non-tumor tissue in lung cancer. Whole-study context: Around 4.4 million productive TCRbeta reads were obtained per sample on average. General study results and limits: Compared with tumor, normal lung showed significantly lower TCR diversity. Tumor repertoires had a smaller top 100 clone share than normal lung.

The template was RNA from unsorted bulk tissue. Chemotherapy-naive patients with new lung cancer underwent thoracic surgery in China, August–late 2014. A modified ARM-PCR protocol with three rounds of nested PCR amplified TCRbeta. TCRdb re-analysed the multiplex PCR reads in MiXCR, keeping a single row per CDR3 protein. The repertoire includes roughly 200,000 distinct CDR3 sequences, about 71% of them detected once, and around 27% sits in the top ten. Sequencing was carried out using lung tumor tissue. The receptor was derived from a man in his 60s with non-small cell lung cancer. The V call is TRBV4-3, the J call TRBJ1-1, with D perhaps TRBD1 (5 bases). The CDR3 bases are TGCGCCAGCAGCCAAGACGTTACGGGCAGTTCGGACACTGAAGGTTTCTTT. It codes for CASSQDVTGSSDTEGFF.